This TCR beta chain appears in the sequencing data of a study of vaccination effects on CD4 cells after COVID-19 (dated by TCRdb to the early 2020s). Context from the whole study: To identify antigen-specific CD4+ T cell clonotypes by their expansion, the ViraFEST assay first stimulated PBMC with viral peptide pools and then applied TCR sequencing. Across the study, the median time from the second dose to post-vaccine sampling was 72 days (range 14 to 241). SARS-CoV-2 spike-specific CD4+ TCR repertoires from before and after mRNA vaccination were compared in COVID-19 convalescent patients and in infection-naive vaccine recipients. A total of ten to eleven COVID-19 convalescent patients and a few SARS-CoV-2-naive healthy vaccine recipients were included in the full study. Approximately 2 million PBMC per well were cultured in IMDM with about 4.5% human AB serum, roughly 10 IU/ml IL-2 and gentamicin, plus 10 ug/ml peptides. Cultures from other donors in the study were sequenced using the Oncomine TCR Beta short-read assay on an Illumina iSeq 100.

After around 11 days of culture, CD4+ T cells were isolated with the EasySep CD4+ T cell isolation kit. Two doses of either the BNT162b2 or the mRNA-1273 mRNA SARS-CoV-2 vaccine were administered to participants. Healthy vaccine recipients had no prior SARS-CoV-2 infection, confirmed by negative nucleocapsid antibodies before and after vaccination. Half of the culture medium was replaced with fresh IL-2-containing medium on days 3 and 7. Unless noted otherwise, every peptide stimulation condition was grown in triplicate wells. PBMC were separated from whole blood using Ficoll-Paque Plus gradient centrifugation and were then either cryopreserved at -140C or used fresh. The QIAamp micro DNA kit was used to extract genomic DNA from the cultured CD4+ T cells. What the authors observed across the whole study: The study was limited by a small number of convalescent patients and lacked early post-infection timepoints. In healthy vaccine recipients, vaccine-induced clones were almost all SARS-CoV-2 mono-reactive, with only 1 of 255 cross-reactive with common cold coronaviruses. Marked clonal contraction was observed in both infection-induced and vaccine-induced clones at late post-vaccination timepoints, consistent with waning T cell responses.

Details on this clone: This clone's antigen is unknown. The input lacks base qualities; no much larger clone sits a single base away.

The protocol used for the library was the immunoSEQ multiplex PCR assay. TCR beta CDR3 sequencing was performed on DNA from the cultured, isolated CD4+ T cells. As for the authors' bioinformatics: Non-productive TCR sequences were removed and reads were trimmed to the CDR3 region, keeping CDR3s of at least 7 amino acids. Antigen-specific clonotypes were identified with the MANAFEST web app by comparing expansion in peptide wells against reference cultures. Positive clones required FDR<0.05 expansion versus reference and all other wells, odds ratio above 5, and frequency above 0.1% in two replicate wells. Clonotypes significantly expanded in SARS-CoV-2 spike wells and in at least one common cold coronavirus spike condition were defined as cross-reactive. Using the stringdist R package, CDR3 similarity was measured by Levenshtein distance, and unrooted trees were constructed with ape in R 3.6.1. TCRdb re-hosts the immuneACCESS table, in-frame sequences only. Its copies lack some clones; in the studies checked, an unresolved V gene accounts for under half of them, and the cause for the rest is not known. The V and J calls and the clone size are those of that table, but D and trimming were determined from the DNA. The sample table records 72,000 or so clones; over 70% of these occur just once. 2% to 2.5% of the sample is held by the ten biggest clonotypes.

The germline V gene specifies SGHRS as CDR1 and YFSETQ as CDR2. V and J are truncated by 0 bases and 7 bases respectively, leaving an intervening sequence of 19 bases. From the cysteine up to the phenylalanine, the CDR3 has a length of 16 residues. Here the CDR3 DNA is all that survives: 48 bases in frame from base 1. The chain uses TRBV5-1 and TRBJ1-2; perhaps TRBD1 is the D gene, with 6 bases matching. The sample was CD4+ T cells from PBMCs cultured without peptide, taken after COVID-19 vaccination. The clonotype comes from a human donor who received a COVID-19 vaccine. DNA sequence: TGCGCCAGCAGCTTGGCGATCTCGGGGGGCCCCGGTGGCTACACCTTC. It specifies CASSLAISGGPGGYTF.